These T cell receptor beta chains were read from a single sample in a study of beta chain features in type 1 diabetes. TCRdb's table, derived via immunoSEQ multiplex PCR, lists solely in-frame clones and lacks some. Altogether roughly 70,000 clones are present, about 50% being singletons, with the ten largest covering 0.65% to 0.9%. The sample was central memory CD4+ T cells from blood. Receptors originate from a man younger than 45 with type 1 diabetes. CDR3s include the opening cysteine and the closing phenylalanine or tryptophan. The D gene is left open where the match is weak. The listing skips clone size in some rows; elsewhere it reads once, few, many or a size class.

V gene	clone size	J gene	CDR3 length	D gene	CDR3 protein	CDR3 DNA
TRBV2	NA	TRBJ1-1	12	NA	CASSESGTEAFF	TGTGCCAGCAGTGAGTCGGGAACTGAAGCTTTCTTT
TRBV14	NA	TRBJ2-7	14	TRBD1	CASSQAGGRGKQYF	TGTGCCAGCAGCCAAGCCGGTGGCAGGGGGAAGCAGTACTTC
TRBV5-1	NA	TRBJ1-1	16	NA	CASSLDGGGWNTEAFF	TGCGCCAGCAGCTTGGATGGGGGGGGCTGGAACACTGAAGCTTTCTTT
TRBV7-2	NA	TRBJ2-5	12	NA	CASSFQVETQYF	TGTGCCAGCAGCTTTCAGGTGGAGACCCAGTACTTC
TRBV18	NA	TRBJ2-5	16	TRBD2	CASSPRTSGREETQYF	TGTGCCAGCTCACCGAGGACTAGCGGGAGGGAAGAGACCCAGTACTTC
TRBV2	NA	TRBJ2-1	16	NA	CASRHEQARRYNEQFF	TGTGCCAGCAGACACGAACAGGCGCGTCGCTACAATGAGCAGTTCTTC
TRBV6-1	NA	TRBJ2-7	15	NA	CASRKGTTDSYEQYF	TGTGCCAGCAGGAAAGGGACAACGGACTCCTACGAGCAGTACTTC
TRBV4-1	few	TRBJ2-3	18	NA	CASSQDRGRGPSTDTQYF	TGCGCCAGCAGCCAAGATCGAGGGCGGGGCCCTAGCACAGATACGCAGTATTTT
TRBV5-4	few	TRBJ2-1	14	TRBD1	CASSPRQGIDEQFF	TGTGCCAGCAGCCCCCGACAGGGTATAGATGAGCAGTTCTTC
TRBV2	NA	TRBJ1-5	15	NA	CASSEGGPEGKPQHF	TGTGCCAGCAGTGAAGGGGGCCCTGAAGGGAAGCCCCAGCATTTT
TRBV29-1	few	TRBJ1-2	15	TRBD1	CSVRGRTGGGYGYTF	TGCAGCGTCCGGGGGAGGACAGGGGGCGGCTATGGCTACACCTTC
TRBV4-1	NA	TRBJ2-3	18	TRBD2	CASSQDSGGVWGTDTQYF	TGCGCCAGCAGCCAAGATAGCGGGGGGGTATGGGGCACAGATACGCAGTATTTT
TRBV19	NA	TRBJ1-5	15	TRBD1	CASTDRGPSNQPQHF	TGTGCCAGTACCGACAGGGGCCCGAGCAATCAGCCCCAGCATTTT
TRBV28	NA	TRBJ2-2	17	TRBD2	CASSLWGLAGGPGELFF	TGTGCCAGCAGTTTATGGGGACTAGCGGGAGGGCCCGGGGAGCTGTTTTTT
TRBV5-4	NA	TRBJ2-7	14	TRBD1	CASSPGTERNEQYF	TGTGCCAGCAGCCCGGGGACAGAGAGAAACGAGCAGTACTTC